This TCR beta chain originates from a study of graft-versus-host responses after intestinal transplantation. About the research overall: The whole recipient group had anti-thymocyte globulin induction followed by tacrolimus and steroids for three to four years.

Trimming pared 5 bases from V and 0 bases from J, leaving 14 bases between. This CDR3 region has 16 residues. Germline lookup yields CDR1 MNHEY and CDR2 SMNVEV (reference sequence). Measured with immunoSEQ multiplex PCR; TCRdb has only the in-frame clones, and not every one. The table records around 97,000 clones, 80% to 95% of them present only once. Study observations and caveats: Declines in HvG clones occurring early post-transplant were associated with peak circulating GvH clone levels.

Note on this clone: Its cognate antigen is unknown.

The receptor comes from a human donor who received an intestinal transplant. Sequenced here: unstimulated CD8+ T cells sorted from spleen or lymph node cells, sampled before intestinal transplant. The V call is TRBV27, the J call TRBJ2-1; TRBD1 or TRBD2 may be the D gene (6 bases each). This CDR3 is CASSPPGGPSYNEQFF. Here the CDR3 DNA reads TGTGCCAGCAGTCCCCCCGGGGGCCCCTCCTACAATGAGCAGTTCTTC.